This record looks at one T cell receptor (beta chain) sequence and its context. Its antigen is unknown. No clone much larger than this one lies a single base away; base qualities are absent. The immunoSEQ platform was used to carry out deep TCRbeta sequencing. The study's own analysis went as follows. For further analysis, only productive rearrangements were exported from the immunoSEQ Analyzer. A two-sided binomial test with a Bonferroni-corrected P below 0.01 was used to identify clones that significantly expanded or contracted between timepoints. T cell phenotypes were assigned to bulk TCRbeta clonotypes by matching the clonotypes to single-cell RNA+TCR-seq clones with the same TCRbeta sequence. Using bulk TCR sequencing data, clone enrichment in tumor was calculated by dividing a clone's tumor frequency by the same clone's PBMC frequency. TCRs were grouped by GLIPH into specificity groups, defined as clusters of distinct TCRs likely recognizing common antigens via shared CDR3 motifs. TCRdb holds this immuneACCESS table with in-frame rearrangements only. Some clones are missing; in checked studies, unresolved V genes explain under half, and the rest has no known cause. The D gene and trimming were derived from the DNA, and the V and J assignments and clone size from that table. Present in this sample are roughly 3,600 clones, roughly two thirds of which were seen just once. The top ten constitute roughly 19% of the sample.

This sample is drawn from a study of T cells in tumors after PD-1 blockade (dated by TCRdb to about 2019). With regard to the full study: Prior checkpoint blockade, systemic immunosuppressant use, and recent radiotherapy or other anti-cancer therapy within 4 weeks were grounds for patient exclusion. Treatment consisted of either cemiplimab 350 mg every 2 weeks or pembrolizumab 200 mg every 3 weeks. A subset of patients also received ongoing daily vismodegib 150 mg during anti-PD-1 treatment. Paired single-cell RNA and TCR sequencing was performed on site-matched tumors from BCC or SCC patients before and after anti-PD-1 therapy. An average of approximately 24,000 TCR templates (range roughly 500-99,264) and approximately 6,500 unique clonotypes was obtained for tumor samples, around 22-fold deeper than single-cell TCR sequencing. RECIST version 1.1 was used to evaluate clinical response. Broad study findings and their caveats: Around 37% of tumor TCR clonotypes were detected in blood, and some novel exhausted tumor clones were observed in pre-treatment blood, which was taken as suggesting peripheral recruitment. Exhausted CD8+ clones expanded after therapy were mostly novel clonotypes undetected pre-treatment, suggesting clonal replacement rather than reinvigoration of pre-existing clones. Comparisons between pre- and post-treatment samples were the only ones where clonal replacement appeared, with none seen between two pre-treatment samples, a pattern that argues against artifacts from biopsy timing or location. The source of novel T cell clones was not identified, and lymphoid organs or rare unexpanded clones within the tumor or the tumor periphery could be included among the possible sources.

CDR1 SEHNR and CDR2 FQNEAQ are derived from the germline V gene (reference sequence). The CDR3 goes from the cysteine to the phenylalanine over 16 residues. This entry keeps only the CDR3 DNA: 48 bases, framed from base 1. V was cut back by 1 base and J by 4 bases, leaving a gap of 15 bases between them. The sample's time point label is to be understood as: before anti-PD-1 therapy. Tumor biopsies were site-matched, taken from the same primary tumor before and after PD-1 blockade. For bulk TCRbeta sequencing, genomic DNA was extracted from tumor biopsies or peripheral blood, and input amounts ranged from 616 ng to 6,004 ng. Leftover biopsy material went through bulk TCRbeta sequencing, with the goal of boosting sensitivity for rare clonotypes relative to single-cell TCR sequencing. Histologically proven advanced or metastatic basal or squamous cell carcinoma was present in all patients, all of whom were poor candidates for surgical resection. Of the 11 patients in the basal cell carcinoma cohort, 7 or 8 underwent bulk tumor TCR sequencing. Fresh biopsies were taken from the primary tumor site, and part of the biopsy material was kept in RNAlater for exome and bulk TCR sequencing.

The chain is encoded by TRBV7-9 joined to TRBJ2-3, with the identity of the D gene unclear. The sequences come from tumor tissue, collected before anti-PD-1 treatment. The receptor was isolated from a human donor with basal cell carcinoma. The CDR3 reads as follows: CASSLDLGRWADTQYF. The nucleotide sequence is given as TGTGCCAGCAGCTTAGATCTAGGTCGGTGGGCAGATACGCAGTATTTT.